This passage covers 27 T cell receptor beta chains from one sample sequenced in a study of blood T cell repertoires in COVID-19. TCRdb's table, derived via immunoSEQ multiplex PCR, lists solely in-frame clones and lacks some. Of 180,000 or so clones listed, roughly 84% are singletons. The sequencing input was PBMCs or T cells enriched from blood (not recorded which). The receptors were sampled from a woman aged 60-70 years who had recovered from COVID-19.

This clone has a single count. This chain uses TRBV19 with TRBJ1-2, with 7 positions matching TRBD1. From germline, CDR1 is LNHDA and CDR2 SQIVND (reference sequence). The CDR3 sequence is 13 residues long. J gave up 2 bases and V 4 bases, and 1 base lay outside the gene matches. CDR3 DNA: TGTGCCAGTAGTAGGGACAGAAACTATGGCTACACCTTC. Translation: CASSRDRNYGYTF.

The chain couples TRBV5-1 to TRBJ2-3; the match to TRBD1 covers 10 bases. The trim removed 4 bases at V and 4 bases at J, leaving 6 bases unmatched. The CDR3 length is 15 residues. Germline V gene lookup returns CDR1 SGHRS and CDR2 YFSETQ. CDR3 loop: CASSPTGTGADTQYF. The CDR3 coding sequence is TGCGCCAGCAGCCCAACCGGGACAGGGGCAGATACGCAGTATTTT.

The V call is TRBV28, the J call TRBJ2-7; 7 nucleotides match TRBD2. This CDR3 contains 14 residues. J lost 2 bases, V lost 8 bases, and 9 bases had no gene match. The germline CDR1 and CDR2 sequences are MDHEN and SYDVKM. The CDR3 bases are TGTGCCAGCGGTAGTCTAGCGGCTACCTACGAGCAGTACTTC. Its protein product is CASGSLAATYEQYF.

This chain uses TRBV6-1 with TRBJ1-6, with TRBD1 as a possible D gene (6 bases). Germline V lookup: CDR1 MNHNS, CDR2 SASEGT. This CDR3 contains 13 residues. Trimming stripped 1 base from V and 17 bases from J, with 15 bases between. DNA of the CDR3: TGTGCCAGCAGTGAAGGGGGGGGGCTGGCGATCCACTTT. Translating gives CASSEGGGLAIHF.

This rearrangement joins TRBV7-8 to TRBJ1-2, with D uncertain. Trimming stripped 4 bases from V and 7 bases from J, with 16 bases between. The CDR3 is 14 amino acids. Germline V lookup: CDR1 SGHVS, CDR2 FQNEAQ. The CDR3, as DNA: TGTGCCAGCAGCTCGATGTCGCCCCGGGGTGGCTACACCTTC. The encoded protein is CASSSMSPRGGYTF.

The CDR3 bases are TGTGCCAGCAGCCAAGACGGGGGGGATACTGAAGCTTTCTTT. As protein: CASSQDGGDTEAFF. This chain joins TRBV3-1 (or the pseudogene TRBV3-2) and TRBJ1-1; tentatively, D is TRBD1 (5 bases). Germline values: CDR1 LGHDT, CDR2 YNNKEL (reference sequence). CDR3 length: 14 residues. Trimming took off 0 bases at V and 5 bases at J, with 10 bases between the two ends.

The chain joins TRBV28 to TRBJ1-1; D is undetermined. Trimming left V 3 bases short and J 4 bases short, with 15 bases between. CDR3 length equals 15 residues. CDR1 and CDR2 (germline): MDHEN, SYDVKM. Written as DNA, the CDR3 is TGTGCCAGCAGTTTGTGGCCGGGAGTGGGCACTGAAGCTTTCTTT. Its protein is CASSLWPGVGTEAFF. Full variable domain (remainder filled in from reference TRBV28 and TRBJ1-1): DVKVTQSSRYLVKRTGEKVFLECVQDMDHENMFWYRQDPGLGLRLIYFSYDVKMKEKGDIPEGYSVSREKKERFSLILESASTNQTSMYLCASSLWPGVGTEAFFGQGTRLTVV.

The chain employs TRBV14 and TRBJ2-7; TRBD2 matches at 11 bases. CDR1 and CDR2 (germline): SGHDN, FVKESK. The CDR3 consists of 16 residues. Losses at the gene ends were 2 bases for V and 3 bases for J; bases not matched to a gene: 6. Here the CDR3 DNA reads TGTGCCAGCAGCCAAAAGATCACTAGCGGGGGCTACGAGCAGTACTTC. It specifies CASSQKITSGGYEQYF.

The chain carries TRBV30 and TRBJ2-1, with 7 bases identical to TRBD2. The CDR3 is 18 residues long. Trimming removed 2 bases from V and 6 bases from J; junction bases left unmatched: 19. CDR1 and CDR2 (germline): GTSNPN, SVGIG (reference sequence). In DNA form, the CDR3 reads TGTGCCTGGAGTCCCCGGGGGGAGGGCCGATTCAAAAGCAATGAGCAGTTCTTC. It codes for CAWSPRGEGRFKSNEQFF.

This clone was seen once. The CDR3 DNA reads TGTGCCTGGTCCCGGCGCCGGGGACAGGGTAGGGGAAACACCATATATTTT. This encodes CAWSRRRGQGRGNTIYF. The V and J genes are TRBV30 and TRBJ1-3; 9 nucleotides align to TRBD1. The CDR3 has 17 residues. Germline-derived CDR1 and CDR2 are GTSNPN and SVGIG (reference sequence). V trimming: 5 bases; J trimming: 4 bases; junction bases outside the gene matches: 15.

This chain joins TRBV19 and TRBJ2-2; 8 positions agree with TRBD1. In germline, CDR1 is LNHDA, CDR2 SQIVND (reference sequence). The CDR3 contains 13 residues. The junction had 7 bases not matched to a gene; V was cut back by 9 bases and J by 7 bases. The CDR3: CASNRQGNGELFF. DNA for the CDR3: TGTGCCAGCAACAGACAGGGGAACGGGGAGCTGTTTTTT.

In its sample, this clone was seen once. The chain uses TRBV29-1 and TRBJ2-2, with D hard to call. The CDR3 consists of 12 residues. The germline V gene encodes CDR1 SQVTM and CDR2 ANQGSEA. V shed 6 bases and J shed 3 bases, with 8 bases lying between them. CDR3 sequence: CSVRSYTGELFF. The CDR3 nucleotides are TGCAGCGTGCGGTCTTACACCGGGGAGCTGTTTTTT.

This chain connects TRBV14 to TRBJ2-5, with 7 bases matching TRBD2. Per germline, CDR1 SGHDN and CDR2 FVKESK. Germline trimming cut 1 base from V and 5 bases from J; bases unmatched to any gene: 10. There are 16 residues in the CDR3. CDR3: CASSQVGREVGETQYF. For the CDR3, the DNA is TGTGCCAGCAGCCAAGTGGGACGGGAGGTTGGTGAGACCCAGTACTTC. The whole variable domain, remainder taken from reference TRBV14 and TRBJ2-5, is EAGVTQFPSHSVIEKGQTVTLRCDPISGHDNLYWYRRVMGKEIKFLLHFVKESKQDESGMPNNRFLAERTGGTYSTLKVQPAELEDSGVYFCASSQVGREVGETQYFGPGTRLLVL.

The V and J genes are TRBV9 and TRBJ2-1, with 9 bases aligning to TRBD2. The trim removed 3 bases at V and 2 bases at J, leaving 9 bases unmatched. Germline V gives CDR1 SGDLS, CDR2 YYNGEE. This CDR3 region has 17 residues. CDR3 region: CASSGGAASGTYNEQFF. The CDR3 DNA sequence: TGTGCCAGCAGCGGAGGGGCGGCTAGCGGGACCTACAATGAGCAGTTCTTC.

V and J are TRBV5-4 and TRBJ2-4; perhaps TRBD2 as D (6 bases). V lost 4 bases and J lost 0, with 17 bases in between. Germline-derived CDR1 and CDR2 are SGHNT and YYREEE (reference sequence). This CDR3 is 17 amino acids long. CDR3 DNA: TGTGCCAGCAGCCAAGCCGGAGGGAGTCTAGCCAAAAACATTCAGTACTTC. Translation: CASSQAGGSLAKNIQYF.

J is TRBJ1-3 and V is TRBV7-2; 10 nucleotides align to TRBD1. Germline CDR1 is SGHTA and CDR2 is FQGNSA. With 0 bases clipped from V and 7 bases from J, the junction kept 6 bases outside the gene matches. The CDR3 totals 16 residues. The DNA of the CDR3 is TGTGCCAGCAGCTTAGCCGGGACAGGGGTTGGTAACACCATATATTTT. Amino acids: CASSLAGTGVGNTIYF. The entire variable domain, with the rest obtained from reference TRBV7-2 and TRBJ1-3, is as follows: GAGVSQSPSNKVTEKGKDVELRCDPISGHTALYWYRQSLGQGLEFLIYFQGNSAPDKSGLPSDRFSAERTGGSVSTLTIQRTQQEDSAVYLCASSLAGTGVGNTIYFGEGSWLTVV.

This clone occurred once. The chain joins TRBV5-6 to TRBJ1-6, with D possibly matching TRBD1 (5 bases). The length of the CDR3 is 14 residues. V gave up 2 bases and J gave up 10 bases, with 13 bases separating them. CDR1 SGHDT and CDR2 YYEEEE come from the germline V gene. The CDR3 loop is CASSFGGDGSPLHF. CDR3 in DNA: TGTGCCAGCAGCTTCGGAGGGGATGGGTCACCCCTCCACTTT.

The chain uses TRBV30 and TRBJ2-5, with D possibly TRBD2 on 5 matching bases. Germline CDR1 and CDR2: GTSNPN and SVGIG (reference sequence). V was clipped by 0 bases and J by 2 bases, with 7 bases between them. The CDR3 has 13 amino acids. As DNA, the CDR3 is TGTGCCTGGAGTGTACGGGGACAAGAGACCCAGTACTTC. Encoded protein: CAWSVRGQETQYF.

This chain joins TRBV18 and TRBJ1-2, with TRBD1 identical over 9 bases. This CDR3 is built from 15 residues. The trim removed 5 bases at V and 1 base at J, leaving 5 bases unmatched. CDR1 is KGHSH, CDR2 LQKENI, per germline. The CDR3, as DNA: TGTGCCAGCTCAAGACCGGGACAGGGTAACTATGGCTACACCTTC. It is translated as CASSRPGQGNYGYTF.

The chain uses TRBV5-5 and TRBJ1-2, with no clear D. Looked up from germline, CDR1 is SGHKS and CDR2 is YYEKEE (reference sequence). V was clipped by 0 bases and J by 7 bases, with 16 bases between them. This CDR3 is built from 15 residues. The CDR3 DNA reads as TGTGCCAGCAGCTTGGGAAGGAGGGAGTACGGTGGCTACACCTTC. As protein: CASSLGRREYGGYTF.

In the case of this clone: This sample also contains other DNA sequences that code for the same CDR3. CDR3 residues: CASSLSGGPYEQYF. In DNA, the CDR3 is TGTGCCAGCAGCTTGTCGGGAGGGCCCTACGAGCAGTACTTC. The chain employs TRBV11-2 and TRBJ2-7, with 8 bases aligning to TRBD2. The CDR3 runs 14 residues. Germline CDR1 is SGHAT and CDR2 is FQNNGV. Germline trimming cut 3 bases from V and 2 bases from J; bases unmatched to any gene: 3.

This chain uses TRBV10-2 with TRBJ2-3, with 8 positions matching TRBD1. The CDR3 loop spans 14 amino acids. The V gene end was trimmed by 4 bases and the J gene end by 0 bases; junction bases not matched to a gene: 0. CDR1 is WSHSY and CDR2 is SAAADI in the germline V gene. CDR3: CASSGTGSTDTQYF. CDR3 DNA sequence: TGCGCCAGCAGTGGGACAGGGAGCACAGATACGCAGTATTTT.

This chain connects TRBV6-1 to TRBJ2-1; maybe TRBD2 (6 bases). Trimming cost V 3 bases and J 8 bases, with 14 bases left between them. Per germline, CDR1 MNHNS and CDR2 SASEGT. This CDR3 is 14 amino acids long. CDR3 amino acids: CASSEVSGEDEQFF. As DNA, the CDR3 is TGTGCCAGCAGTGAGGTGTCGGGGGAAGATGAGCAGTTCTTC.

The gene calls are TRBV7-6 and TRBJ1-1; 9 bases are a match to TRBD1. Germline CDR1 reads SGHVS; CDR2 reads FNYEAQ. The junction had 4 bases not matched to a gene; V was cut back by 4 bases and J by 1 base. The CDR3 totals 15 residues. CDR3: CASSSLGQGNTEAFF. For the CDR3, the DNA is TGTGCCAGCAGCTCGCTGGGACAGGGGAACACTGAAGCTTTCTTT.

This clone appeared a few times. This rearrangement joins TRBV7-6 to TRBJ2-2; D gene unclear. With 0 bases removed from V and 2 bases from J, the gap between germline ends came to 10 bases. The CDR3 extends over 16 amino acids. Germline V gene sequence: CDR1 SGHVS, CDR2 FNYEAQ. DNA of the CDR3: TGTGCCAGCAGCTTAGCTTCAGTCACAAACACCGGGGAGCTGTTTTTT. Amino acids: CASSLASVTNTGELFF.

The chain recombines TRBV19 with TRBJ1-1; D is ambiguous. The CDR3 runs 14 residues. With 6 bases removed from V and 0 bases from J, the gap between germline ends came to 11 bases. Germline V lookup: CDR1 LNHDA, CDR2 SQIVND (reference sequence). This chain's CDR3 is CASSPPRMNTEAFF. DNA for the CDR3: TGTGCCAGTAGCCCCCCGAGAATGAACACTGAAGCTTTCTTT.

The rearrangement links TRBV7-8 to TRBJ1-2, with D possibly matching TRBD1 (5 bases). V was pared by 1 base and J by 4 bases, with 13 bases between. This CDR3 spans 15 amino acids. In germline, CDR1 is SGHVS, CDR2 FQNEAQ. In DNA, the CDR3 is TGTGCCAGCAGCTTAGGGGCGGGGCCGGGCTATGGCTACACCTTC. Its translation: CASSLGAGPGYGYTF.